The clone carrying this T cell receptor beta chain appeared a few times. One end of the junction is discordant with germline, which a read error may explain. Read sequence stops 3 residues before the CDR3 end, and the germline J gene provides the missing end. Sequencing input was equivalent genomic DNA from CVID and controls. Method: immunoSEQ multiplex PCR; TCRdb's copy keeps in-frame clones and lacks some. Listed here are roughly 52,000 clones without any singletons, the top ten holding 3.4%. These data belong to a study of T cell clonality in common variable immunodeficiency. CDR3 length: 12 residues. Germline lookup yields CDR1 SSHAT and CDR2 FNYEAQ (reference sequence).

Sequenced sample: peripheral blood mononuclear cells. The TCR originated in a person between 18 and 70 years old in good health. The V call is TRBV7-7, the J call TRBJ2-3; 7 bases map to TRBD2. The CDR3 bases that were read are TGTGCTAGCAGCGCCCGGGGGGAGACG. Translated: CASSARGET. The entire CDR3 sequence reads CASSARGETQYF.